The 11 T cell receptor beta chains below come from one sample, sequenced in a study of cytomegalovirus exposure and HLA in healthy donors. PCR primers comprised 60 Vbeta and 13 Jbeta primers. Assay used: immunoSEQ multiplex PCR; TCRdb lists only in-frame clones, some missing. This sample has roughly 120,000 clones, with around 80% found just once. The sample consisted of PBMCs. The receptors here all came from a man aged 25-45 years in good health and CMV-seropositive.

This chain links TRBV12-1 with TRBJ2-1; the DNA was not compared with TRBD2, the D call given in the table. TRBV12-1 is designated a pseudogene. This CDR3 contains 18 residues. DNA of the CDR3: TGTGCCAGCAGCTTTGCGCCGGTAATGGGGAGCTCCTACAATGAGCAGTTCTTC. This translates into CASSFAPVMGSSYNEQFF.

The genes are TRBV11-2 and TRBJ2-1; 7 bases fit TRBD2. Germline V lookup: CDR1 SGHAT, CDR2 FQNNGV. With 1 base clipped from V and 0 bases from J, the junction kept 0 bases outside the gene matches. This CDR3 is 15 amino acids long. The CDR3 loop reads CASSLGTSSYNEQFF. The DNA of the CDR3 is TGTGCCAGCAGCTTAGGGACTAGCTCCTACAATGAGCAGTTCTTC. Filled out from reference TRBV11-2 and TRBJ2-1, the complete variable domain reads EAGVAQSPRYKIIEKRQSVAFWCNPISGHATLYWYQQILGQGPKLLIQFQNNGVVDDSQLPKDRFSAERLKGVDSTLKIQPAKLEDSAVYLCASSLGTSSYNEQFFGPGTRLTVL.

The genes are TRBV19 and TRBJ1-3; D not resolved. Germline assignment: CDR1 LNHDA and CDR2 SQIVND (reference sequence). Between the trimmed V and J ends, which lost 5 bases and 0 bases, there was a span of 14 bases. The CDR3 has 16 residues. CDR3: CASSLPDGNSGNTIYF. The CDR3 DNA sequence: TGTGCCAGTAGTTTGCCGGACGGGAACTCTGGAAACACCATATATTTT.

The V gene is TRBV7-9, the J gene TRBJ1-6; D remains unclear. The CDR3 is made up of 14 amino acids. Deletions cut 3 bases from V and 7 bases from J, with 10 bases between. Germline loops: CDR1 SEHNR, CDR2 FQNEAQ (reference sequence). The CDR3 sequence: CASSFEGMNSPLHF. The CDR3 DNA reads TGTGCCAGCAGCTTCGAGGGAATGAATTCACCCCTCCACTTT.

V and J are TRBV30 and TRBJ1-1, with D maybe TRBD1 (6 bases). The V gene lost 3 bases and the J gene lost 8 bases, with 13 bases spanning the gap. Germline V gene sequence: CDR1 GTSNPN, CDR2 SVGIG (reference sequence). CDR3 length: 12 amino acids. The CDR3 DNA sequence: TGTGCCTGGAGGGTTACCGGGACAGAAGCTTTCTTT. The encoded protein is CAWRVTGTEAFF.

This sequence joins TRBV7-3 and TRBJ2-3; a possible D gene is TRBD2 (5 bases). V shed 2 bases and J shed 4 bases, with 10 bases lying between them. The CDR3 sequence is 14 residues long. Germline V gives CDR1 SGHTA, CDR2 FQGTGA. CDR3 bases: TGTGCCAGCAGCTTACCCGAGGAGGCAGATACGCAGTATTTT. The encoded protein is CASSLPEEADTQYF.

The genes are TRBV9 and TRBJ2-7; D might be TRBD1 (6 bases). This CDR3 comprises 23 residues. V shed 2 bases and J shed 0 bases, with 36 bases lying between them. From germline, CDR1 is SGDLS and CDR2 YYNGEE. This chain's CDR3 is CASSVGSSPLKPTGTSDSYEQYF. CDR3 DNA: TGTGCCAGCAGCGTTGGATCCTCACCCCTAAAGCCAACCGGGACATCTGACTCCTACGAGCAGTACTTC.

The chain is built from TRBV29-1 and TRBJ2-1; D is perhaps TRBD1 (7 bases). Trimming cost V 2 bases and J 4 bases, with 15 bases left between them. Per the germline V gene, CDR1 is SQVTM and CDR2 is ANQGSEA. CDR3 length: 15 residues. The CDR3 DNA reads TGCAGCGTTGAAAGGCCGGCGGGACAGTACAATGAGCAGTTCTTC. Translation: CSVERPAGQYNEQFF.

This chain links TRBV27 with TRBJ2-7; no definite D call. Germline V gene lookup returns CDR1 MNHEY and CDR2 SMNVEV (reference sequence). This CDR3 is 13 amino acids long. V lost 0 bases to trimming and J lost 8 bases, with 11 bases between them. The CDR3 coding sequence is TGTGCCAGCAGTTTATCGATGGTGGGCAAGCAGTACTTC. Translating it yields CASSLSMVGKQYF.

This chain links TRBV4-3 with TRBJ2-3, with 10 nucleotides matching TRBD2. V was pared by 1 base and J by 4 bases, with 5 bases of the junction left unmatched. Germline assignment: CDR1 LGHNA and CDR2 YSLEER. This CDR3 has 16 amino acids. CDR3 DNA sequence: TGCGCCAGCAGCCAAGTAGTAGCGGGGGGCGCAGATACGCAGTATTTT. It codes for CASSQVVAGGADTQYF.

J is TRBJ2-7 and V is TRBV7-6; TRBD2 aligns across 7 bases. This CDR3 is built from 12 residues. Germline CDR1 is SGHVS and CDR2 is FNYEAQ. Trimming at V came to 4 bases and at J to 6 bases, leaving 3 bases not matched to a gene. CDR3 DNA: TGTGCCAGCAGCTCCCCTAGCGGCGAGCAGTACTTC. Residues: CASSSPSGEQYF.